This T cell receptor beta chain was recovered during a study of blood T cell repertoires in COVID-19. Turning to the study itself: Acute and convalescent COVID-19 specimens originated in the United States, Italy and Spain. The cDNA or gDNA used as material had been derived from T cells, B-cell-depleted T cells, or PBMCs.

Study processing details: Amplification from reference gene primers served as the basis for estimated nucleated cell counts. Produced via immunoSEQ multiplex PCR; TCRdb's table is partial and in-frame only. The V and J calls and clone size were taken over from that table, and D and trimming were inferred from the DNA. The sample has about 180,000 clones, around 85% seen once. The CDR3 length is 14 residues. Trimming removed 7 bases from V and 1 base from J; junction bases left unmatched: 6. The germline gives CDR1 SQVTM, CDR2 ANQGSEA. J is TRBJ2-2 and V is TRBV29-1; 7 bases are a match to TRBD1. This TCR came from a human donor with active or convalescent COVID-19. The donor label of this sample is uncertain. Source material: peripheral blood. Here the CDR3 reads CSALGQMNTGELFF. CDR3 sequence (DNA): TGCAGCGCTCTGGGACAGATGAACACCGGGGAGCTGTTTTTT.